This is a list of T cell receptor beta chains from one sample in a study of regulatory T cells in long-lasting Graves disease. One entry per CDR3 protein results from TCRdb running MiXCR on the multiplex PCR reads. This table holds about 420,000 distinct CDR3 sequences, roughly 15% found once. This sample was also put to use in a study of T cells in Graves' hyperthyroidism and ophthalmopathy.

The sequencing used peripheral blood mononuclear cells (PBMCs), collected at new diagnosis, from a patient treated with antithyroid drugs. The receptors originated from a woman under 30 with Graves disease. Both conserved end residues are part of each CDR3. D genes are given only for firm matches. Size is stated for part of the rows, as once, few or many counts, or as a class when the clone is expanded.

>many|TRBJ2-3|NA|TRBV12-3/TRBV12-4
TGTGCCAGCAGTCTCCCGGCCGTCACAGATACGCAGTATTTT
CASSLPAVTDTQYF
>many|TRBJ2-3|NA|TRBV5-6
TGTGCCAGCAGCTTAGTAGCGCGGGGCACAGATACGCAGTATTTT
CASSLVARGTDTQYF
>few|TRBJ2-7|NA|TRBV9
TGTGCCAGCAGCCCCTGGGACCTAGCTTCGTACGAGCAGTACTTC
CASSPWDLASYEQYF
>many|TRBJ1-3|NA|TRBV20-1
TGCAGTGCTTCCAAAAGGAGCAGGGGTCGAAACACCATATATTTT
CSASKRSRGRNTIYF
>NA|TRBJ2-7|TRBD2|TRBV10-2
TGCGCCAGCAGTGAGCCCCAAGCGGGGAGCTCCTACGAGCAGTACTTC
CASSEPQAGSSYEQYF
>many|TRBJ2-7|TRBD2|TRBV28
TGTGCCAGCAGATGGACTAGCGGGAGTTACGAGCAGTACTTC
CASRWTSGSYEQYF
>few|TRBJ2-1|TRBD1|TRBV19
TGTGCCAGTAGTCCCCGGGACAGGGGGAATGAGCAGTTCTTC
CASSPRDRGNEQFF
>many|TRBJ1-2|NA|TRBV2
TGTGCCAGCAGTGAACCACAGGGAGGTTCGTATGGCTACACCTTC
CASSEPQGGSYGYTF
>NA|TRBJ2-1|TRBD2|TRBV15
TGTGCCACCAGCAGAGTGGTTGGCGGGAGCTCCTACAATGAGCAGTTCTTC
CATSRVVGGSSYNEQFF
>many|TRBJ2-7|NA|TRBV28
TGTGCCAGCAGTTATTCCGATTGGACGCCTCCCAACGAGCAGTACTTC
CASSYSDWTPPNEQYF
>many|TRBJ2-7|TRBD2|TRBV3-1
TGTGCCAGCAGCCAGAGACTAGCGGGACCCCACTACGAGCAGTACTTC
CASSQRLAGPHYEQYF
>NA|TRBJ2-1|TRBD2|TRBV28
TGTGCCAGCAGTTTCGTTTTTAGCGGGAGGGGGGGCACAAGGAATGAGCAGTTCTTC
CASSFVFSGRGGTRNEQFF
>NA|TRBJ2-1|NA|TRBV11-2
TGTGCCAGCAGCTTAGTTTCAGGGAACACGTACAACGAGCAGTTCTTC
CASSLVSGNTYNEQFF
>NA|TRBJ2-5|NA|TRBV28
TGTGCCAGCAGTTTATTCAGGTTAGAGACCCAGTACTTC
CASSLFRLETQYF
>few|TRBJ1-1|NA|TRBV11-3
TGTGCCAGCAGACGTCAAGGGGCACCTGAAGCTTTCTTT
CASRRQGAPEAFF
>NA|TRBJ1-1|NA|TRBV30
TGTGCCTGGGAGACCCCGGGTACTGAAGCTTTCTTT
CAWETPGTEAFF
>few|TRBJ2-3|TRBD1|TRBV9
TGTGCCAGCAGCGTCAGGACAGGGAGGGATACGCAGTATTTT
CASSVRTGRDTQYF
>many|TRBJ2-3|NA|TRBV3-1
TGTGCCAGCAGCGGTCCAAGTTCCATAGATACGCAGTATTTT
CASSGPSSIDTQYF
>many|TRBJ1-5|NA|TRBV30
TGTGCCTGGACTACTGGAGGGGATCAGCCCCAGCATTTT
CAWTTGGDQPQHF
>NA|TRBJ1-5|NA|TRBV19
TGTGCCAGTAGTATCCCCCAGGGGAAGGTCAATCAGCCCCAGCATTTT
CASSIPQGKVNQPQHF
>many|TRBJ2-1|TRBD1|TRBV10-3
TGTGCCATCAGTGAGCCGGGCCGGGACAGTAACTACAATGAGCAGTTCTTC
CAISEPGRDSNYNEQFF
>NA|TRBJ2-1|TRBD1|TRBV6-2/TRBV6-3
TGTGCCAGCAGTTATGGGGACAGGGTTAACAATGAGCAGTTCTTC
CASSYGDRVNNEQFF
>many|TRBJ1-1|NA|TRBV7-8
TGTGCCAGCAGCGGACCTCGGGGCACTGAAGCTTTCTTT
CASSGPRGTEAFF
>many|TRBJ2-7|NA|TRBV7-6
TGTGCCAGCAGCCAAGCTGGGGGATTCTCCTACGAGCAGTACTTC
CASSQAGGFSYEQYF
>NA|TRBJ2-1|NA|TRBV20-1
TGCAGTGCTCCTCCCAGCGGGCCCTACAATGAGCAGTTCTTC
CSAPPSGPYNEQFF
>many|TRBJ2-7|NA|TRBV14
TGTGCCAGCAGCCAAGACTTTCCGGTCACACTGACCTACGAGCAGTACTTC
CASSQDFPVTLTYEQYF
>many|TRBJ2-3|NA|TRBV11-1
TGTGCCAGCTCCCAGGGCGGGGCCGTCACAGATACGCAGTATTTT
CASSQGGAVTDTQYF
>many|TRBJ1-5|TRBD1|TRBV12-3/TRBV12-4
TGTGCCAGCAGTACAGGGGGTAATCAGCCCCAGCATTTT
CASSTGGNQPQHF
>many|TRBJ2-1|TRBD2|TRBV12-3/TRBV12-4
TGTGCCAGCAGCCCAGGGGCTAGCGGGAGTGTTGGTGAGCAGTTCTTC
CASSPGASGSVGEQFF
>many|TRBJ2-3|NA|TRBV11-3
TGTGCCAGCAGCTTAGTCATCGGTCGTACAGATACGCAGTATTTT
CASSLVIGRTDTQYF
>many|TRBJ1-3|NA|TRBV11-2
TGTGCCAGCAGCTTCAGAGGGAGCTCTGGAAACACCATATATTTT
CASSFRGSSGNTIYF